Presented here are 31 T cell receptor beta chains from one specimen sequenced in a study of blood T cell repertoires in COVID-19. Here immunoSEQ multiplex PCR was the method, and the copy in TCRdb shows in-frame clones only, minus some. The table lists 200,000 to 300,000 clones, over 80% of them singletons, with more than 25% in the top ten. The specimen sequenced was peripheral blood. These receptors were taken from a man in his forties with acute or convalescent COVID-19.

The V gene is TRBV7-9, the J gene TRBJ1-2; TRBD1 matches 10 bases. Germline CDR1 reads SEHNR; CDR2 reads FQNEAQ (reference sequence). The CDR3 runs to 15 residues. Trimming removed 1 base from V and 6 bases from J; junction bases left unmatched: 5. The CDR3 region has the DNA TGTGCCAGCAGCTTAGGATCCGGGACAGGGGATGGCTACACCTTC. Translation gives CASSLGSGTGDGYTF.

V gene TRBV25-1 combines with J gene TRBJ2-2; weak D call: TRBD2 (6 bases). V shed 6 bases and J shed 5 bases, with 10 bases lying between them. CDR3 length: 13 amino acids. Germline V gives CDR1 MGHDK, CDR2 SYGVNS. CDR3 loop: CASRQGRTGELFF. CDR3 nucleotide sequence: TGTGCCAGCAGGCAAGGGAGGACCGGGGAGCTGTTTTTT.

This clone came up many times. The CDR3 region has the DNA TGCAGCGTTGAAAAACTAGCGGGAGGTGCCAATGAGCAGTTCTTC. Encoded protein: CSVEKLAGGANEQFF. V and J are TRBV29-1 and TRBJ2-1; TRBD2 agrees at 12 bases. The CDR3 loop spans 15 amino acids. Per germline, CDR1 SQVTM and CDR2 ANQGSEA. Trimming removed 2 bases from V and 6 bases from J; junction bases left unmatched: 5.

The chain couples TRBV2 to TRBJ1-5, with unresolved D. V was trimmed by 3 bases and J by 6 bases, leaving 12 bases between them. Germline CDR1 is SNHLY and CDR2 is FYNNEI. The CDR3 is made up of 14 amino acids. The CDR3 here is CASSDNPGSQPQHF. CDR3 in DNA: TGTGCCAGCAGTGATAATCCCGGGAGTCAGCCCCAGCATTTT.

The chain links TRBV3-1 (or the pseudogene TRBV3-2) to TRBJ2-1; D may be TRBD1 (5 bases). The V gene's germline CDR1 is LGHDT and CDR2 YNNKEL (reference sequence). The V end lost 6 bases, the J end lost 9 bases, and 15 bases lay between the germline ends. The CDR3 is 13 residues long. CDR3 loop: CASRLAGSPEQFF. The DNA of the CDR3 is TGTGCCAGCAGACTGGCAGGGTCCCCTGAGCAGTTCTTC.

The rearrangement joins TRBV9 to TRBJ2-5, with D maybe TRBD1 (6 bases). V was clipped by 0 bases and J by 4 bases, with 19 bases between them. The germline V gene encodes CDR1 SGDLS and CDR2 YYNGEE. This CDR3 is built from 17 residues. CDR3 residues: CASSVGITRQARETQYF. CDR3 sequence (DNA): TGTGCCAGCAGCGTAGGTATAACAAGACAGGCGCGAGAGACCCAGTACTTC.

V is TRBV14 and J is TRBJ2-7; 12 nucleotides agree with TRBD2. Unmatched junction bases numbered 2, after V lost 4 bases and J lost 4 bases. The germline V gene encodes CDR1 SGHDN and CDR2 FVKESK. This CDR3 is built from 14 residues. The CDR3 coding sequence is TGTGCCAGCAGCCCTGGACTAGCGGGATACGAGCAGTACTTC. Amino acids: CASSPGLAGYEQYF.

This chain connects TRBV21-1 to TRBJ1-2; the table's D call TRBD1 went unverified against the DNA. TRBV21-1 counts as a pseudogene. The CDR3 extends over 15 amino acids. CDR3 nucleotide sequence: TGTGCCAGCAGCACGAGCGGACAGCCCAACTATGGCTACACCTTC. This translates into CASSTSGQPNYGYTF.

The gene calls are TRBV2 and TRBJ1-1; D is unresolved. The CDR3 has 10 residues. The germline gives CDR1 SNHLY, CDR2 FYNNEI. The CDR3 DNA follows: TGTGCAGTGCAGGCAGAAAGACCTTTCTTT. It is translated as CAVQAERPFF.

The chain joins TRBV6-7 to TRBJ1-2; 12 bases are shared with TRBD1. TRBV6-7 is placed among ORFs of uncertain function. J was trimmed by 8 bases and V by 1 base; bases with no gene match: 14. This CDR3 has 18 residues. In nucleotides, the CDR3 is TGTGCCAGCAGTTACTGCACCGGGACAGGGGGCGCGTTGAGGGGCTACACCTTC. This sequence encodes CASSYCTGTGGALRGYTF.

V and J are TRBV29-1 and TRBJ1-3, with D unclear. CDR1 SQVTM and CDR2 ANQGSEA come from the germline V gene. This CDR3 spans 14 amino acids. Trimming left V 2 bases short and J 3 bases short, with 11 bases between. The CDR3 sequence is CSVERSGSGNTIYF. The CDR3 coding sequence is TGCAGCGTTGAAAGGAGCGGAAGTGGAAACACCATATATTTT.

This chain joins TRBV6-5 and TRBJ1-6; D may be TRBD1 (5 bases). The CDR3 has 14 residues. The germline V and J ends were trimmed by 6 bases and 10 bases, with 16 bases remaining between them. Germline CDR1 reads MNHEY; CDR2 reads SVGAGI. CDR3 region: CASSRGGVGSPLHF. CDR3 nucleotides: TGTGCCAGCAGCCGCGGAGGGGTTGGGTCACCCCTCCACTTT.

The chain combines TRBV6-5 with TRBJ2-3; TRBD1 agrees at 8 bases. From germline, CDR1 is MNHEY and CDR2 SVGAGI. This CDR3 contains 14 residues. With V trimmed by 11 bases and J by 6 bases, 13 bases remained unmatched. CDR3 sequence: CAAAAGQGSDTQYF. In DNA, the CDR3 is TGTGCCGCCGCGGCCGGACAGGGATCGGATACGCAGTATTTT.

CDR3 residues: CASSQGNFGNFANQPQHF. CDR3 nucleotides: TGCGCCAGCAGCCAAGGGAATTTCGGGAATTTCGCCAATCAGCCCCAGCATTTT. The V gene is TRBV4-1, the J gene TRBJ1-5; D is unclear. The germline gives CDR1 MGHRA, CDR2 YSYEKL. The V end lost 1 base, the J end lost 3 bases, and 19 bases lay between the germline ends. The CDR3 runs to 18 residues.

On this clone itself: Other nucleotide sequences in the sample specify the same CDR3. The V and J genes are TRBV27 and TRBJ2-1, with 9 positions matching TRBD2. Germline V gene sequence: CDR1 MNHEY, CDR2 SMNVEV (reference sequence). The CDR3 loop spans 16 amino acids. Losses at the gene ends were 3 bases for V and 4 bases for J; bases not matched to a gene: 7. The CDR3 here is CASSFSGLAEYNEQFF. CDR3 DNA sequence: TGTGCCAGCAGTTTTTCGGGACTAGCTGAATACAATGAGCAGTTCTTC.

The chain recombines TRBV19 with TRBJ2-3; 8 nucleotides match TRBD2. The CDR3 runs to 14 residues. From germline, CDR1 is LNHDA and CDR2 SQIVND (reference sequence). The V and J ends lost 4 bases and 6 bases, in that order; junction bases with no gene match: 6. CDR3 DNA: TGTGCCAGTAGTAGCAGCGGGAGATGGGATACGCAGTATTTT. Protein: CASSSSGRWDTQYF.

This clone was picked up one time. This sequence joins TRBV27 and TRBJ1-4; D gene ambiguous. The V gene's germline CDR1 is MNHEY and CDR2 SMNVEV (reference sequence). The CDR3 totals 13 residues. Trimming cost V 9 bases and J 12 bases, with 20 bases left between them. The CDR3 loop reads CASRRAGEEELFF. CDR3 in DNA: TGTGCCAGTCGGAGGGCAGGTGAGGAGGAACTGTTTTTT.

The chain joins TRBV30 to TRBJ2-3; D unresolved. The V gene's germline CDR1 is GTSNPN and CDR2 SVGIG (reference sequence). Trimming shortened V by 3 bases and J by 0 bases, and 10 bases separated the two germline ends. The CDR3 runs to 14 residues. The CDR3 DNA reads TGTGCCTGGAGGGGTGCGGTAAGCACAGATACGCAGTATTTT. Its protein product is CAWRGAVSTDTQYF.

The V and J genes are TRBV6-5 and TRBJ2-3; the D gene is possibly TRBD1 (6 bases). V gave up 8 bases and J gave up 3 bases, with 12 bases separating them. The CDR3 length is 13 residues. Germline V gene lookup returns CDR1 MNHEY and CDR2 SVGAGI. CDR3 sequence reads: CASSRGRTDTQYF. The CDR3 bases are TGTGCCAGCTCCAGGGGCCGGACAGATACGCAGTATTTT.

Only a few counts were recorded for this clone. This chain uses TRBV27 with TRBJ1-1; 7 nucleotides line up with TRBD1. The CDR3 is 15 amino acids. CDR1 MNHEY and CDR2 SMNVEV come from the germline V gene (reference sequence). The junction had 9 bases not matched to a gene; V was cut back by 3 bases and J by 5 bases. The chain's CDR3 is CASSFHRQGSTEAFF. CDR3 DNA: TGTGCCAGCAGTTTTCACCGACAGGGAAGTACTGAAGCTTTCTTT.

V usage is TRBV25-1 and J usage is TRBJ1-1, with a weak D call TRBD1 (5 bases). Germline V gene sequence: CDR1 MGHDK, CDR2 SYGVNS. Trimming pared 3 bases from V and 2 bases from J, leaving 16 bases between. The CDR3 has 16 residues. The DNA for the CDR3 is TGTGCCAGCAGTGAGGCCGGAACAGGCCAAAACACTGAAGCTTTCTTT. Translating it yields CASSEAGTGQNTEAFF.

The rearrangement uses TRBV10-3 and TRBJ2-5; 7 bases are shared with TRBD1. This CDR3 has 14 amino acids. V was pared by 10 bases and J by 0 bases, with 8 bases of the junction left unmatched. In germline, CDR1 is ENHRY, CDR2 SYGVKD. CDR3 bases: TGTGCCACTCGGAGGACAGGCGACCAAGAGACCCAGTACTTC. This codes for CATRRTGDQETQYF.

The chain links TRBV5-1 to TRBJ2-6, with D perhaps TRBD2 (6 bases). CDR1 SGHRS and CDR2 YFSETQ come from the germline V gene. The CDR3 is 17 amino acids. V lost 7 bases and J 2 bases, leaving 19 bases between the germline ends. CDR3 region: CASAIEPGVAGANVLTF. CDR3 coding DNA: TGCGCCAGCGCCATTGAACCGGGGGTAGCTGGGGCCAACGTCCTGACTTTC.

The genes are TRBV27 and TRBJ1-1, with D perhaps matching TRBD1 (5 bases). The CDR3 has 13 residues. Germline lookup yields CDR1 MNHEY and CDR2 SMNVEV (reference sequence). Trimming shortened V by 3 bases and J by 4 bases, and 9 bases separated the two germline ends. The CDR3 reads CASSFGGVTEAFF. Here the CDR3 DNA reads TGTGCCAGCAGTTTTGGAGGGGTCACTGAAGCTTTCTTT.

The gene calls are TRBV5-5 and TRBJ2-5; tentative D call: TRBD1 (6 bases). This CDR3 contains 15 residues. The germline V gene encodes CDR1 SGHKS and CDR2 YYEKEE (reference sequence). V was clipped by 2 bases and J by 1 base, with 12 bases between them. The CDR3 DNA is TGTGCCAGCAGCTTCCCGGGACAAACCCAAGAGACCCAGTACTTC. It is translated as CASSFPGQTQETQYF.

The chain joins TRBV30 to TRBJ1-2; possibly TRBD1 for D (5 bases). The CDR3 runs 15 residues. Germline values: CDR1 GTSNPN, CDR2 SVGIG (reference sequence). The V end lost 1 base, the J end lost 0 bases, and 12 bases lay between the germline ends. CDR3 nucleotide sequence: TGTGCCTGGAGTGGGCGGGACGGTGCTAACTATGGCTACACCTTC. Protein product: CAWSGRDGANYGYTF.

V and J are TRBV7-9 and TRBJ2-7; 7 nucleotides match TRBD1. CDR1 is SEHNR, CDR2 FQNEAQ, per germline (reference sequence). The trim removed 0 bases at V and 3 bases at J, leaving 2 bases unmatched. The CDR3 has 14 residues. For the CDR3, the DNA is TGTGCCAGCAGCTTAGCGGACAGGATCTACGAGCAGTACTTC. Translated, it gives CASSLADRIYEQYF.

The rearrangement uses TRBV5-5 and TRBJ1-6; 9 bases agree with TRBD1. The CDR3 runs to 14 residues. Trimming took 3 bases from V and 6 from J; bases not matched to a gene: 1. The V gene's germline CDR1 is SGHKS and CDR2 YYEKEE (reference sequence). CDR3 coding DNA: TGTGCCAGCAGCTCGGACAGGGGTAATTCACCCCTCCACTTT. The encoded protein is CASSSDRGNSPLHF.

The chain combines TRBV6-1 with TRBJ2-3; 11 nucleotides agree with TRBD1. J was trimmed by 5 bases and V by 5 bases; bases with no gene match: 6. There are 15 residues in the CDR3. Germline V gives CDR1 MNHNS, CDR2 SASEGT. CDR3 amino acids: CASSTGQGAIDTQYF. The CDR3 DNA reads TGTGCCAGCAGTACCGGACAGGGGGCTATAGATACGCAGTATTTT.

V is TRBV19 and J is TRBJ1-5; 12 bases line up with TRBD1. Germline-derived CDR1 and CDR2 are LNHDA and SQIVND (reference sequence). V trimming: 4 bases; J trimming: 7 bases; junction bases outside the gene matches: 5. The length of the CDR3 is 15 residues. DNA for the CDR3: TGTGCCAGTAGTACCGGGACAGGGGGCGAGCAGCCCCAGCATTTT. It translates to CASSTGTGGEQPQHF.

The chain carries TRBV19 and TRBJ1-4, with D unresolved. V lost 6 bases and J 0 bases, leaving 14 bases between the germline ends. The CDR3 is 16 residues long. Per the germline V gene, CDR1 is LNHDA and CDR2 is SQIVND (reference sequence). CDR3 bases: TGTGCCAGTAGCGGCAGACATTTAGCAACTAATGAAAAACTGTTTTTT. This encodes CASSGRHLATNEKLFF.